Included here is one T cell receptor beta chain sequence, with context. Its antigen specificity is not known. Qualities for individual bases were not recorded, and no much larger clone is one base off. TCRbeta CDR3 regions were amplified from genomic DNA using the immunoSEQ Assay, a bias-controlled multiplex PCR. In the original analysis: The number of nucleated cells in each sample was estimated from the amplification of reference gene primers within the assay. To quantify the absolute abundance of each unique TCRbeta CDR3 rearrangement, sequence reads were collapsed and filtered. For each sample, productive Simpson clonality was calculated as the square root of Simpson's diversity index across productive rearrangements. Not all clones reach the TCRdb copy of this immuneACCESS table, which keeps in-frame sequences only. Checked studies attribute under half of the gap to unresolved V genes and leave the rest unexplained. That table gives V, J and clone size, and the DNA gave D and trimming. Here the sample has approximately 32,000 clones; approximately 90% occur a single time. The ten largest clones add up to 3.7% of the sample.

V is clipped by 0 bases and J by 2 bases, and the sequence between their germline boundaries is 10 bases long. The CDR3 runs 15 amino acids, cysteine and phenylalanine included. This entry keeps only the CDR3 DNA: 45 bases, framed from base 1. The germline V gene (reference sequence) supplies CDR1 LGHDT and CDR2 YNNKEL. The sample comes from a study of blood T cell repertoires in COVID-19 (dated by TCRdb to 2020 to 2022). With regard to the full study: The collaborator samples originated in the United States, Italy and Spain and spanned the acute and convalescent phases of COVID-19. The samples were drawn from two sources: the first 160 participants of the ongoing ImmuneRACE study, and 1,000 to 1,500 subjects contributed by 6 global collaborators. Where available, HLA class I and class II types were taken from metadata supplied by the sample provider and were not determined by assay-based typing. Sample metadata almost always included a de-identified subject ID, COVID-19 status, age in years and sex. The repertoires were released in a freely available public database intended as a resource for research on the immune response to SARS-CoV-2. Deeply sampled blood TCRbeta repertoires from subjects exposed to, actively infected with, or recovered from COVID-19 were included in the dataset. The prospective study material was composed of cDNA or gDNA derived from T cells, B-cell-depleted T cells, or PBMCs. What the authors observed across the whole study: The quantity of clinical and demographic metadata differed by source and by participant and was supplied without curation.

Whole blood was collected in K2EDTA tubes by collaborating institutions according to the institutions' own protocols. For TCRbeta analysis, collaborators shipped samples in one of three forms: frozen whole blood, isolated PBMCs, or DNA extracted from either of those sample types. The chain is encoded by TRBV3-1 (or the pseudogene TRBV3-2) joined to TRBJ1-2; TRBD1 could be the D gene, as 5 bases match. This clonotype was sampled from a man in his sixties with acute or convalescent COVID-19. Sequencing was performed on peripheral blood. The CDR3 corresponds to CASSQETVFNYGYTF. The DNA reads TGTGCCAGCAGCCAAGAGACAGTTTTCAACTATGGCTACACCTTC.